What follows describes a single TCR beta chain. The target antigen is unknown. Ranging in age from about 6 to 95, the donors were healthy Caucasian individuals from Russia. This sample stems from a study of blood T cells in healthy people across ages. Study conclusions and caveats: A greater number of naive CD4+ cells and higher diversity distinguished long-lived donors from aged donors. A conclusive naive versus antigen-experienced comparison was prevented by the unsorted PBMCs.

Primers used in a second PCR of about 6 to 12 cycles were a sample-barcoded 5' primer and a J-beta primer mix. TCRdb re-called the 5' RACE reads through MiXCR, storing one row per CDR3 protein. There are roughly 1,500,000 distinct CDR3 sequences in the sample; approximately 42% occur only once, and roughly 8.2% lies in the top ten. This CDR3 comprises 16 residues. V shed 2 bases and J 0 bases; nucleotides not matched to a gene: 7. The germline CDR1 and CDR2 sequences are MGHRA and YSYEKL. This TCR was sampled from a woman aged 18-35 years in good health. The sample was blood. V and J are TRBV4-1 and TRBJ2-7; 7 bases map to TRBD1. The CDR3 loop is CASSQPLRGSSYEQYF. The CDR3 bases are TGCGCCAGCAGCCAACCTCTCAGGGGGAGCTCCTACGAGCAGTACTTC.